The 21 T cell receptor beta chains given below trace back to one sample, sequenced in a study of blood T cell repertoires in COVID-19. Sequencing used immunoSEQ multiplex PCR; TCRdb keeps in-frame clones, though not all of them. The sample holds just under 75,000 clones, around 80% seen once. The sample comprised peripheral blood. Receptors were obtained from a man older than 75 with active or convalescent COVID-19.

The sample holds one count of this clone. Written as DNA, the CDR3 is TGTGCCAGCGCATCGGCAAGCGGGACTTACAATGAGCAGTTCTTC. It encodes CASASASGTYNEQFF. The chain employs TRBV9 and TRBJ2-1, with 7 bases matching TRBD2. Germline CDR1 reads SGDLS; CDR2 reads YYNGEE. The V gene end was trimmed by 7 bases and the J gene end by 4 bases; junction bases not matched to a gene: 11. The CDR3 totals 15 residues.

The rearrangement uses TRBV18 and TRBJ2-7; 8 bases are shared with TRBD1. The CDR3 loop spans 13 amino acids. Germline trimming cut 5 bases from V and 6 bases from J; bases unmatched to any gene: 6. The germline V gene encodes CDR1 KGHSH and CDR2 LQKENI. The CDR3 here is CASSEGTGREQYF. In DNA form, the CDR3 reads TGTGCCAGCTCAGAAGGGACAGGTCGCGAGCAGTACTTC.

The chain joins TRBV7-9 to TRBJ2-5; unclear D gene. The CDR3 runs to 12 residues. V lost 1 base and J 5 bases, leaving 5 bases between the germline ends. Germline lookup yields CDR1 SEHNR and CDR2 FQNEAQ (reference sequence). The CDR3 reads CASSLDMETQYF. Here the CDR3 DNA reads TGTGCCAGCAGCTTAGACATGGAGACCCAGTACTTC.

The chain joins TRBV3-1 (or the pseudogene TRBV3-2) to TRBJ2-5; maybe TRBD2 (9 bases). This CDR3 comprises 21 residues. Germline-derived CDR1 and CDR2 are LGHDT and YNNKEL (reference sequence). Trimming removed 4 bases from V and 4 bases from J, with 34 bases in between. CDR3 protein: CASSPNRAGGWTSEHPETQYF. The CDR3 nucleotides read TGTGCCAGCAGCCCCAACCGGGCAGGGGGCTGGACTAGCGAACACCCAGAGACCCAGTACTTC.

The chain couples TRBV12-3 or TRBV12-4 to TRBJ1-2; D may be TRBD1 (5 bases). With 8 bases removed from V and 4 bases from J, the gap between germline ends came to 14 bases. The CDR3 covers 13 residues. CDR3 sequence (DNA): TGTGCCAGCCGCCTAGGGGTTACCTATGGCTACACCTTC. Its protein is CASRLGVTYGYTF.

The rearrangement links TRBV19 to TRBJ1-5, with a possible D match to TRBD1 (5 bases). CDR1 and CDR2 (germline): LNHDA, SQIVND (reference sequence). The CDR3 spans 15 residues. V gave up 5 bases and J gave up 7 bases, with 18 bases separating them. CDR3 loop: CASSATRGETQPQHF. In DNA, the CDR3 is TGTGCCAGTAGTGCAACAAGGGGTGAAACCCAGCCCCAGCATTTT.

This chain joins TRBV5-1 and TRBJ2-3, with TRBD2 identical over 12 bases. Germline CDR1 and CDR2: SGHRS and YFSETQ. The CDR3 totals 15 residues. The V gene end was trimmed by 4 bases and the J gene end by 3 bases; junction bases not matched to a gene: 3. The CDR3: CASSTTSGGTDTQYF. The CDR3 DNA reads TGCGCCAGCAGCACAACTAGCGGGGGGACAGATACGCAGTATTTT.

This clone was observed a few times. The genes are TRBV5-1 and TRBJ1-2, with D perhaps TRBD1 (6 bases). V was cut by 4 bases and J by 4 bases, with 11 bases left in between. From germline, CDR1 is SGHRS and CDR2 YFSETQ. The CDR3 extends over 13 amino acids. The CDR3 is CASSQDSTYGYTF. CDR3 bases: TGCGCCAGCAGCCAGGACAGTACCTATGGCTACACCTTC.

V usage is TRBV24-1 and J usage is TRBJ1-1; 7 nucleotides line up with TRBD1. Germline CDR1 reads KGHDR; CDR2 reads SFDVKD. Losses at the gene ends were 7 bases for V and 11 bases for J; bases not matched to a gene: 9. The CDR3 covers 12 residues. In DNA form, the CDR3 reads TGTGCCACCAGCCGACAGGGCCTTAGTGCTTTCTTT. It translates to CATSRQGLSAFF.

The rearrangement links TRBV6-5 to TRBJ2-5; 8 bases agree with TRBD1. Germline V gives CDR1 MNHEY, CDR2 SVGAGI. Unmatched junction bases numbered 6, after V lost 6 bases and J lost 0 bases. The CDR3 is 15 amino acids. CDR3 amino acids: CASRPGQVNQETQYF. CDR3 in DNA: TGTGCCAGCAGACCGGGACAGGTAAACCAAGAGACCCAGTACTTC.

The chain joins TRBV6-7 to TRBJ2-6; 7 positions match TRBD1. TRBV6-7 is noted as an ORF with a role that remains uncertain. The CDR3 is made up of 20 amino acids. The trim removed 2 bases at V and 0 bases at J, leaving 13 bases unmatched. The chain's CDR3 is CASSYIGRTGTRSGANVLTF. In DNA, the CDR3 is TGTGCCAGCAGTTACATCGGAAGGACAGGCACCCGCTCTGGGGCCAACGTCCTGACTTTC.

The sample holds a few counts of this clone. CDR3 region: CASSQVLRSEQYF. CDR3 coding DNA: TGTGCCAGCAGCCAAGTGCTGCGCTCCGAGCAGTACTTC. V usage is TRBV3-1 (or the pseudogene TRBV3-2) and J usage is TRBJ2-7; no definite D call. Germline CDR1 LGHDT, CDR2 YNNKEL (reference sequence). V lost 1 base and J 6 bases, leaving 10 bases between the germline ends. This CDR3 comprises 13 residues.

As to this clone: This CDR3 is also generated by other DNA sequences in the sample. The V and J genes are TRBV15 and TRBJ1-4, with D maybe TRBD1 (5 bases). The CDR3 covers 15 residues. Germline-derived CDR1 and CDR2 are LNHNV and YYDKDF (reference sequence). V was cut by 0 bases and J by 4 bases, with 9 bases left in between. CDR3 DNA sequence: TGTGCCACCAGCAGAGATGGGGCAGTTAATGAAAAACTGTTTTTT. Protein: CATSRDGAVNEKLFF.

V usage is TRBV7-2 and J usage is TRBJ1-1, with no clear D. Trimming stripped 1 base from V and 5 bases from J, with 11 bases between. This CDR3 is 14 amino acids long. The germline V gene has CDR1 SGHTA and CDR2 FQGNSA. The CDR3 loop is CASSLVWAGTEAFF. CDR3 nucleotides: TGTGCCAGCAGCTTAGTGTGGGCTGGGACTGAAGCTTTCTTT.

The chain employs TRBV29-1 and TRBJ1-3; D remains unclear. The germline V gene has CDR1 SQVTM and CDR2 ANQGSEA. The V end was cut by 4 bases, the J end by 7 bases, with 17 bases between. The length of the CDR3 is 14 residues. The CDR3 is CSVGGGFGTNTIYF. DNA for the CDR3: TGCAGCGTTGGGGGAGGGTTTGGAACCAACACCATATATTTT.

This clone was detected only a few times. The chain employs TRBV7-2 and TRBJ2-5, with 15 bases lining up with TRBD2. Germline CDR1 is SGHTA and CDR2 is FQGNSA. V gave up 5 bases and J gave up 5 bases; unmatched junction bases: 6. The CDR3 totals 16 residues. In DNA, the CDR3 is TGTGCCAGCAGCACCGGACTAGCGGGAGGGTGGGAGACCCAGTACTTC. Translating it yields CASSTGLAGGWETQYF. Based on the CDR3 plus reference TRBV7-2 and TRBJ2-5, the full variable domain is GAGVSQSPSNKVTEKGKDVELRCDPISGHTALYWYRQSLGQGLEFLIYFQGNSAPDKSGLPSDRFSAERTGGSVSTLTIQRTQQEDSAVYLCASSTGLAGGWETQYFGPGTRLLVL.

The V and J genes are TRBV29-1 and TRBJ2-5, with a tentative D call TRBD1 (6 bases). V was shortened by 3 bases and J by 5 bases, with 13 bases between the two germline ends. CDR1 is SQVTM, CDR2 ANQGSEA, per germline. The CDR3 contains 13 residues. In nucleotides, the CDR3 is TGCAGCGTTGAGGGACACATGGGCGAGACCCAGTACTTC. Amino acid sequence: CSVEGHMGETQYF.

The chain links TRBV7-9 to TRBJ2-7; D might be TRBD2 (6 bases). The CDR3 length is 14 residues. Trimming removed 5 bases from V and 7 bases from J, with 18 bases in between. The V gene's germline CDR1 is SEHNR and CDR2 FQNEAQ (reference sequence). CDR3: CASSVTGPAGEQYF. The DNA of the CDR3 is TGTGCCAGCAGCGTTACGGGACCGGCGGGGGAGCAGTACTTC.

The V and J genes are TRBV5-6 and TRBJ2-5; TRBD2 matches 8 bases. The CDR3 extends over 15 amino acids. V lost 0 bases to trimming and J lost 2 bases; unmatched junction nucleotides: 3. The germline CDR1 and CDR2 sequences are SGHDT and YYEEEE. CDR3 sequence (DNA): TGTGCCAGCAGCTTGGGAGCGGGGGCTCAAGAGACCCAGTACTTC. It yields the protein CASSLGAGAQETQYF. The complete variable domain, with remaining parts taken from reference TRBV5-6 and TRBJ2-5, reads DAGVTQSPTHLIKTRGQQVTLRCSPKSGHDTVSWYQQALGQGPQFIFQYYEEEERQRGNFPDRFSGHQFPNYSSELNVNALLLGDSALYLCASSLGAGAQETQYFGPGTRLLVL.

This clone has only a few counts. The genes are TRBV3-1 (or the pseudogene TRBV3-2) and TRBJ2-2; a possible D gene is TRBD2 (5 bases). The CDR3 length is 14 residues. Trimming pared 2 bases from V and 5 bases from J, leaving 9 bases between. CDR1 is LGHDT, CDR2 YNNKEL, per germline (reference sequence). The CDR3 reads CASSQTSQTGELFF. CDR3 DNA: TGTGCCAGCAGCCAAACTAGTCAAACCGGGGAGCTGTTTTTT.

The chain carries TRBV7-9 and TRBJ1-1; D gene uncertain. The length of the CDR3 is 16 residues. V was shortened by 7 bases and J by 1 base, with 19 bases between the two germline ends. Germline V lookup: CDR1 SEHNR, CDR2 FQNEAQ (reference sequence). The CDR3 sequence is CASNQRVGLRNTEAFF. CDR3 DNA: TGTGCCAGCAACCAACGAGTAGGACTTCGGAACACTGAAGCTTTCTTT. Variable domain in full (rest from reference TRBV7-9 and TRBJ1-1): DTGVSQNPRHKITKRGQNVTFRCDPISEHNRLYWYRQTLGQGPEFLTYFQNEAQLEKSRLLSDRFSAERPKGSFSTLEIQRTEQGDSAMYLCASNQRVGLRNTEAFFGQGTRLTVV.